This T cell receptor (beta chain) was identified in a study of T cell changes during pregnancy in multiple sclerosis. Trimming removed 2 bases from V and 8 bases from J, with 12 bases in between. Germline V gene data show CDR1 as MGHDK and CDR2 as SYGVNS. There are 13 residues in the CDR3. This clone came up once. TCRdb keeps only in-frame clones here, not all; method: immunoSEQ multiplex PCR. The sample consists of about 73,000 clones, 92% of them appearing once. The source material was peripheral blood, sampled in the third trimester of pregnancy. This chain connects TRBV25-1 to TRBJ1-2; D ambiguous. The sequence was collected from a female donor in good health, enrolled as a control in a pregnancy study. Here the CDR3 DNA reads TGTGCCAGCAGTGAAGATCCCACCCTAGGCTACACCTTC. It codes for CASSEDPTLGYTF.